The 20 T cell receptor beta chains below all came from one sample that was sequenced in a study of blood T cell repertoires in COVID-19. Here immunoSEQ multiplex PCR was the method, and the copy in TCRdb shows in-frame clones only, minus some. Among around 150,000 clones listed, just under 85% were seen once. The material sequenced was peripheral blood. The receptor set was obtained from a woman older than 75 with acute or convalescent COVID-19.

The chain recombines TRBV2 with TRBJ2-7; 7 positions match TRBD1. The CDR3 is made up of 14 amino acids. Germline loops: CDR1 SNHLY, CDR2 FYNNEI. V was pared by 4 bases and J by 3 bases, with 6 bases of the junction left unmatched. Here the CDR3 DNA reads TGTGCCAGCAGTGGACAGGGATACAACTACGAGCAGTACTTC. Amino acid sequence: CASSGQGYNYEQYF.

The chain combines TRBV4-3 with TRBJ2-1, with 7 bases lining up with TRBD2. Germline trimming cut 3 bases from V and 7 bases from J; bases unmatched to any gene: 6. The CDR3 totals 14 residues. Germline assignment: CDR1 LGHNA and CDR2 YSLEER. The CDR3: CASSHGLEKNEQFF. The DNA of the CDR3 is TGCGCCAGCAGCCATGGACTAGAGAAAAATGAGCAGTTCTTC.

Turning to this clone: The junction departs from the called germline gene at one end, perhaps through a read error. J is TRBJ1-5 and V is TRBV11-2; D is uncertain. The CDR3 runs 13 residues. The germline V gene encodes CDR1 SGHAT and CDR2 FQNNGV. CDR3: CASSLDINQPQHF. In DNA, the CDR3 is TGTGCCAGCAGCCTAGACATTAATCAGCCCCAGCATTTT.

This clone has only one observation. J is TRBJ2-5 and V is TRBV5-1; 7 bases are shared with TRBD2. Germline V gives CDR1 SGHRS, CDR2 YFSETQ. This CDR3 is 16 amino acids long. Trimming cost V 0 bases and J 1 base; bases outside gene matches: 6. CDR3 loop: CASSLGAAGSQETQYF. The CDR3 DNA sequence: TGCGCCAGCAGCTTGGGGGCAGCGGGAAGCCAAGAGACCCAGTACTTC.

The gene calls are TRBV6-5 and TRBJ1-2, with D maybe TRBD1 (5 bases). CDR1 MNHEY and CDR2 SVGAGI come from the germline V gene. V lost 6 bases and J 7 bases, leaving 18 bases between the germline ends. The CDR3 consists of 14 residues. CDR3 coding DNA: TGTGCCAGCAGCCCCCGGGGGGGACGCGGTGGCTACACCTTC. Amino acids: CASSPRGGRGGYTF.

The rearrangement joins TRBV5-5 to TRBJ2-3; 9 bases are a match to TRBD2. This CDR3 has 16 residues. Unmatched junction bases numbered 10, after V lost 4 bases and J lost 4 bases. CDR1 is SGHKS, CDR2 YYEKEE, per germline (reference sequence). CDR3: CASSPQAGGGADTQYF. In DNA, the CDR3 is TGTGCCAGCAGCCCCCAAGCGGGAGGAGGGGCAGATACGCAGTATTTT.

This chain uses TRBV7-9 with TRBJ2-3; possibly TRBD1 for D (6 bases). V was trimmed by 3 bases and J by 6 bases, leaving 10 bases between them. CDR1 SEHNR and CDR2 FQNEAQ come from the germline V gene (reference sequence). There are 13 residues in the CDR3. The CDR3 spells CASSFTGQDTQYF. The CDR3 bases are TGTGCCAGCAGCTTTACAGGGCAGGATACGCAGTATTTT. The full variable domain, rest sourced from reference TRBV7-9 and TRBJ2-3, is DTGVSQNPRHKITKRGQNVTFRCDPISEHNRLYWYRQTLGQGPEFLTYFQNEAQLEKSRLLSDRFSAERPKGSFSTLEIQRTEQGDSAMYLCASSFTGQDTQYFGPGTRLTVL.

The chain's CDR3 is CASSSPGLAGIVEQYF. The CDR3 nucleotides are TGTGCCAGCAGCTCACCGGGACTAGCGGGAATTGTCGAGCAGTACTTC. The chain combines TRBV5-4 with TRBJ2-7; TRBD2 agrees at 13 bases. The CDR3 has 16 residues. V lost 3 bases, J lost 6 bases, and 9 bases stayed unmatched. Per germline, CDR1 SGHNT and CDR2 YYREEE (reference sequence).

This chain uses TRBV28 with TRBJ1-6; D is possibly TRBD1 (5 bases). Looked up from germline, CDR1 is MDHEN and CDR2 is SYDVKM. This CDR3 has 17 residues. Trimming took 3 bases from V and 5 from J, leaving 17 bases between them. Here the CDR3 DNA reads TGTGCCAGCAGTTTTATTGTCCAGGGTTGGGATAATTCACCCCTCCACTTT. This encodes CASSFIVQGWDNSPLHF.

This clone was observed once. The V and J genes are TRBV7-2 and TRBJ2-5; possibly TRBD1 for D (5 bases). This CDR3 region has 14 residues. V was clipped by 6 bases and J by 5 bases, with 16 bases between them. CDR1 is SGHTA, CDR2 FQGNSA, per germline. CDR3 protein: CASSDLGVMETQYF. CDR3 sequence (DNA): TGTGCCAGCAGTGACCTAGGGGTAATGGAGACCCAGTACTTC.

The chain employs TRBV5-4 and TRBJ2-2; 8 positions match TRBD1. Germline loops: CDR1 SGHNT, CDR2 YYREEE (reference sequence). This CDR3 contains 14 residues. Trimming at V came to 3 bases and at J to 6 bases, leaving 4 bases not matched to a gene. The CDR3 DNA reads TGTGCCAGCAGCTCACAGGGGGGACCCGGGGAGCTGTTTTTT. It translates to CASSSQGGPGELFF.

This chain links TRBV25-1 with TRBJ2-2; 9 bases align to TRBD2. The CDR3 runs to 16 residues. CDR1 MGHDK and CDR2 SYGVNS come from the germline V gene. V was clipped by 4 bases and J by 7 bases; unmatched bases: 10. In DNA form, the CDR3 reads TGTGCCAGCAGTGGGCAAGGCGGGAGGGCCGTCGGGGAGCTGTTTTTT. Protein product: CASSGQGGRAVGELFF.

V is TRBV6-1 and J is TRBJ2-1; D is unclear. The CDR3 contains 11 residues. The ends were cut back, 1 base at V and 8 bases at J, with 3 bases in the middle. Germline values: CDR1 MNHNS, CDR2 SASEGT. The CDR3 region is CASSEVYEQFF. In DNA form, the CDR3 reads TGTGCCAGCAGTGAAGTCTATGAGCAGTTCTTC.

The rearrangement uses TRBV2 and TRBJ2-2; 7 positions agree with TRBD2. The CDR3 consists of 17 residues. CDR1 and CDR2 from the germline V gene are SNHLY and FYNNEI. The J segment lost 1 base and the V segment lost 0 bases, leaving 5 bases of the junction unmatched. In nucleotides, the CDR3 is TGTGCCAGCAGTGAAGCGGGCCTAGCGGAGAACACCGGGGAGCTGTTTTTT. It translates to CASSEAGLAENTGELFF.

The V gene is TRBV7-8, the J gene TRBJ1-6; D possibly corresponds to TRBD1 (5 bases). This CDR3 comprises 13 residues. Germline V gene data show CDR1 as SGHVS and CDR2 as FQNEAQ. The V and J ends lost 6 bases and 7 bases respectively, with 10 bases between them. CDR3 nucleotide sequence: TGTGCCAGCAGACCGGGGGACAATTCACCCCTCCACTTT. Translated: CASRPGDNSPLHF. The complete variable domain, with remaining parts taken from reference TRBV7-8 and TRBJ1-6, reads GAGVSQSPRYKVAKRGQDVALRCDPISGHVSLFWYQQALGQGPEFLTYFQNEAQLDKSGLPSDRFFAERPEGSVSTLKIQRTQQEDSAVYLCASRPGDNSPLHFGNGTRLTVT.

The chain is built from TRBV5-6 and TRBJ2-3; 8 nucleotides match TRBD2. The CDR3 covers 16 residues. J lost 3 bases, V lost 0 bases, and 6 bases had no gene match. The germline V gene has CDR1 SGHDT and CDR2 YYEEEE. CDR3 sequence reads: CASSLAGLVVTDTQYF. The CDR3 DNA follows: TGTGCCAGCAGCTTGGCGGGACTAGTGGTAACAGATACGCAGTATTTT.

This clone was recorded a few times. This chain joins TRBV29-1 and TRBJ2-7; D not resolved. CDR1 and CDR2 (germline): SQVTM, ANQGSEA. Trimming took off 7 bases at V and 0 bases at J, with 7 bases between the two ends. The CDR3 sequence is 11 residues long. Here the CDR3 reads CSATVSYEQYF. The DNA for the CDR3 is TGCAGCGCGACGGTCTCCTACGAGCAGTACTTC.

J is TRBJ2-1 and V is TRBV18, with 10 bases matching TRBD2. This CDR3 is 15 amino acids long. The V segment lost 4 bases and the J segment 9 bases; nucleotides outside the gene matches: 9. The germline V gene encodes CDR1 KGHSH and CDR2 LQKENI. The DNA of the CDR3 is TGTGCCAGCTCACTAGCGGGAGGAGGAGGTGGTGAGCAGTTCTTC. Its protein product is CASSLAGGGGGEQFF.

The CDR3 DNA is TGTGCTAGTGGACCGGGATTCATGAACACTGAAGCTTTCTTT. Protein sequence: CASGPGFMNTEAFF. The J gene is TRBJ1-1, the V gene TRBV12-5; D ambiguous. V lost 6 bases and J lost 0, with 11 bases in between. CDR1 and CDR2 from the germline V gene are LGHNT and FRNRAP. This CDR3 is 14 amino acids long.

The chain employs TRBV6-6 and TRBJ1-5; 9 bases are a match to TRBD1. Germline V gene lookup returns CDR1 MNHNY and CDR2 SVGAGI (reference sequence). This CDR3 contains 16 residues. V lost 2 bases to trimming and J lost 7 bases; unmatched junction nucleotides: 9. The CDR3 region has the DNA TGTGCCAGCAGTTACACCCAGGGGACAGGGTACCAGCCCCAGCATTTT. It specifies CASSYTQGTGYQPQHF.